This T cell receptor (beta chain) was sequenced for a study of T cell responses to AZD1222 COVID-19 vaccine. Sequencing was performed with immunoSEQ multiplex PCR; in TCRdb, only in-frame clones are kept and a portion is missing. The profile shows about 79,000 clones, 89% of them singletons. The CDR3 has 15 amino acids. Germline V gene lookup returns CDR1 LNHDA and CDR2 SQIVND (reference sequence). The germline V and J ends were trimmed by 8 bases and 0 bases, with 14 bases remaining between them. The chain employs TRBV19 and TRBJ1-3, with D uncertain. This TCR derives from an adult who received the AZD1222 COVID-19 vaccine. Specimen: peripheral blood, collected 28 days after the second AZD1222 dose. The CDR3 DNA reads TGTGCCAGTCGGGAGCAGGTTTTCTCTGGAAACACCATATATTTT. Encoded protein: CASREQVFSGNTIYF.